This T cell receptor (beta chain) was captured in a study of metastatic and nonmetastatic thyroid tumors. Study findings and constraints: As reported, TCR beta diversity in blood and tumor was significantly higher in malignant thyroid tumors than in benign nodules.

This CDR3 region has 16 residues. Germline V gene lookup returns CDR1 MDHEN and CDR2 SYDVKM. The V and J ends lost 3 bases and 4 bases, in that order; junction bases with no gene match: 9. This clone was observed many times. What it recognizes is unknown. Under the authors' procedure: The study's classifier, a distant-metastasis tool for papillary thyroid cancer, was built using CDR3 differences across clinicopathological groups. TCRdb re-analyzed the PCR reads using MiXCR. The V and J calls reflect TCRdb's pipeline rather than the authors' work. The data show about 90,000 clones, roughly 8.6% seen once. No patient received treatment before thyroid surgery.

The V and J genes are TRBV28 and TRBJ2-7, with 10 bases fitting TRBD1. Sequenced: blood. The receptor's source is a female donor with papillary thyroid cancer or a benign thyroid nodule (not recorded which). Some clones in this sample may be carry-over from other donors' samples. The DNA of the CDR3 is TGTGCCAGCAGTTTCGAGGTTCGGACAGGGGGATACGAGCAGTACTTC. As protein: CASSFEVRTGGYEQYF.